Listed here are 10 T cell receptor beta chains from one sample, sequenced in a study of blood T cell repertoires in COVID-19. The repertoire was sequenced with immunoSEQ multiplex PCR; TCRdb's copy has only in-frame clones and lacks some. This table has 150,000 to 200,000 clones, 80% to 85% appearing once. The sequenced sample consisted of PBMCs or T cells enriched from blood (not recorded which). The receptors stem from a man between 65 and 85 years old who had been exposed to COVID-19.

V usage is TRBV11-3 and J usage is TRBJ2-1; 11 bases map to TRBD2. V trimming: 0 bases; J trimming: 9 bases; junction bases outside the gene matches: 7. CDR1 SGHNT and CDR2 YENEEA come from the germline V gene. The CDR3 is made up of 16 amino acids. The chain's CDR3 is CASSLDLTSGGVEQFF. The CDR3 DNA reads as TGTGCCAGCAGCTTAGACCTAACTAGCGGGGGCGTTGAGCAGTTCTTC.

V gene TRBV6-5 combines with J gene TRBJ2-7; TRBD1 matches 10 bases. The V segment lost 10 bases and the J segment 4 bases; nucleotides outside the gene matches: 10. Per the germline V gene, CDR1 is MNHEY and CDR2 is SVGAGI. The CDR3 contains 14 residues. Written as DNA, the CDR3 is TGTGCCACCCACCGGAAGGACAGGGGGTACGAGCAGTACTTC. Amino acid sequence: CATHRKDRGYEQYF.

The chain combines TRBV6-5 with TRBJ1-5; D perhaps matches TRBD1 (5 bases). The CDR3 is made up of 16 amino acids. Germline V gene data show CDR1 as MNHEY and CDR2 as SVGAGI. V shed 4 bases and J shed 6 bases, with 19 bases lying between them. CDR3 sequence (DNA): TGTGCCAGCAGTTCTACCTTGCAGGGATTAGCTCAGCCCCAGCATTTT. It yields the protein CASSSTLQGLAQPQHF.

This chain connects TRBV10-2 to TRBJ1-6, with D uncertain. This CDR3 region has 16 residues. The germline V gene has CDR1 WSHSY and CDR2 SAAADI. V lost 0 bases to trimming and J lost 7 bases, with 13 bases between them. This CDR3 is CASSESIYPGNSPLHF. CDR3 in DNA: TGCGCCAGCAGTGAGTCGATATACCCAGGAAATTCACCCCTCCACTTT.

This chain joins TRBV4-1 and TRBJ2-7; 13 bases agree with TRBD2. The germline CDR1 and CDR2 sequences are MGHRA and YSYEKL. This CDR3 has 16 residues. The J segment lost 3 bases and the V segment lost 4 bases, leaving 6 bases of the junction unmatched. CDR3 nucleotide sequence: TGCGCCAGCAGCCCACTACGGACTAGCGGGAGCTACGAGCAGTACTTC. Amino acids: CASSPLRTSGSYEQYF.

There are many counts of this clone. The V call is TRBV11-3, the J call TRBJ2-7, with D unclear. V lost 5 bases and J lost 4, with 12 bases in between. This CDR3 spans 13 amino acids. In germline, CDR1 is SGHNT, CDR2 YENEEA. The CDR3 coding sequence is TGTGCCAGCAGCATAGTCTCCGGGTACGAGCAGTACTTC. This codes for CASSIVSGYEQYF.

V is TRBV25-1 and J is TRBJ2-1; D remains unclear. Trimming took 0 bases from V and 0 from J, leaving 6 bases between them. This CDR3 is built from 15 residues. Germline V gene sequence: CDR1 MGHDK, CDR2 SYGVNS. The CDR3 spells CASSEYRSSYNEQFF. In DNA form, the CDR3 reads TGTGCCAGCAGTGAATACCGGAGCTCCTACAATGAGCAGTTCTTC.

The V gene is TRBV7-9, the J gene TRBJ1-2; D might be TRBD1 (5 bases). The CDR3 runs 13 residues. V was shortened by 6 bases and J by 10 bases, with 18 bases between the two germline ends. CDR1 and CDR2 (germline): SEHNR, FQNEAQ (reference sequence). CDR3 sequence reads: CASRPTASRDYTF. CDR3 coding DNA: TGTGCCAGCAGACCGACAGCCTCTCGTGACTACACCTTC.

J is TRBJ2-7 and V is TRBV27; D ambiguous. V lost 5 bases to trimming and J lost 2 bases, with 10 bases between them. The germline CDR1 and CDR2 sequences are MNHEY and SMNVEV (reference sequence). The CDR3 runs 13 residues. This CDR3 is CASSMAETYEQYF. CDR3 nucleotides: TGTGCCAGCAGTATGGCGGAAACCTACGAGCAGTACTTC.

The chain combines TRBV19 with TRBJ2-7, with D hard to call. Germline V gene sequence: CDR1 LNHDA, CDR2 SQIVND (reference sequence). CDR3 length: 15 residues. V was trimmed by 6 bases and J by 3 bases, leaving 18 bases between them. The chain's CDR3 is CASSRSTGELYEQYF. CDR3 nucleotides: TGTGCCAGTAGCCGGTCGACGGGTGAACTCTACGAGCAGTACTTC.